This T cell receptor (beta chain) comes out of a study of T-cell memory formation after mild COVID-19. Broader study findings: Second-wave clones reaching peak frequency on day 37 lacked confirmed SARS-CoV-2 specificity. For contracting clones, CD4+ ones sat mainly in CM and EM, CD8+ in EMRA.

TCRdb recomputed calls from the 5' RACE reads with MiXCR, one row per CDR3 protein. The sample includes 450,000 to 650,000 distinct CDR3 sequences, about a fifth of them seen just once. The junction had 6 bases not matched to a gene; V was cut back by 3 bases and J by 6 bases. Germline loops: CDR1 SEHNR, CDR2 FQNEAQ (reference sequence). The CDR3 runs 15 residues. This clonotype was detected a few times. Its antigen is still unknown. Sequenced input: PBMCs or a T cell subset sorted from them (not recorded which). The chain recombines TRBV7-9 with TRBJ2-3, with 10 nucleotides matching TRBD2. The receptor comes from an adult woman who had mild COVID-19 (a few samples of this study predate the infection). Cell type and time point are not known. DNA of the CDR3: TGTGCCAGCAGCTTCATAGCGGGGGGCCGGGATACGCAGTATTTT. Translation: CASSFIAGGRDTQYF. Using reference TRBV7-9 and TRBJ2-3 for the parts outside the CDR3, the full variable domain is DTGVSQNPRHKITKRGQNVTFRCDPISEHNRLYWYRQTLGQGPEFLTYFQNEAQLEKSRLLSDRFSAERPKGSFSTLEIQRTEQGDSAMYLCASSFIAGGRDTQYFGPGTRLTVL.